A single sample is the source of the 10 T cell receptor beta chains below, sequenced in a study of tumor and adjacent non-tumor tissue in lung cancer (dated by TCRdb to the late 2010s). Library construction relied on multiplex PCR. The instrument given in TCRdb is Illumina HiSeq 2500. TCRbeta libraries were constructed through three rounds of nested PCR with primers (Table S4) according to protocols adapted from ARM-PCR. TCRdb itself trimmed the public reads at Q25 with fastp, ran MiXCR and retained productive beta chains. One record per CDR3 amino acid sequence lists the most common genes and DNA. The sample table contains fewer than 100,000 distinct CDR3 sequences; only one count was recorded for approximately 78% of them. The top ten constitute about 51% of the sample. Bulk unsorted tissue served as the source for RNA extraction, and RNA quality was assessed using a NanoDrop ND-1000 and an Agilent 2100. Distant non-tumor tissue taken more than 3 cm from the tumor edge was used as the normal lung sample.

The sequencing sample was made of distant non-tumor lung tissue. Receptors originate from a man in his fifties or sixties with non-small cell lung cancer.

The chain combines TRBV11-1 with TRBJ2-1, with D tentatively TRBD2 (5 bases). The CDR3 totals 17 residues. CDR1 and CDR2 from the germline V gene are SGHAT and FQDESV (reference sequence). Between the trimmed V and J ends, which lost 2 bases and 5 bases, there was a span of 19 bases. Here the CDR3 reads CASSLSLLAGSNNEQFF. The DNA for the CDR3 is TGTGCCAGCAGCTTATCTCTGCTAGCAGGAAGCAACAATGAGCAGTTCTTC.

This clonotype was detected once. The V and J genes are TRBV5-5 and TRBJ1-5; D is uncertain. Trimming shortened V by 4 bases and J by 3 bases, and 14 bases separated the two germline ends. The CDR3 runs to 15 residues. CDR1 and CDR2 from the germline V gene are SGHKS and YYEKEE (reference sequence). For the CDR3, the DNA is TGTGCCAGCAGCCCGGTGTGGAGATCCAATCAGCCCCAGCATTTT. It codes for CASSPVWRSNQPQHF. The full variable domain, completed using reference TRBV5-5 and TRBJ1-5, is DAGVTQSPTHLIKTRGQQVTLRCSPISGHKSVSWYQQVLGQGPQFIFQYYEKEERGRGNFPDRFSARQFPNYSSELNVNALLLGDSALYLCASSPVWRSNQPQHFGDGTRLSIL.

A word on this clonotype: A much larger clone is a single base away; this may be a read error. The chain has TRBV10-1 and TRBJ1-1; D remains unclear. Germline V gives CDR1 WNHNN, CDR2 SYGVQD (reference sequence). The CDR3 is 15 residues long. The DNA of the CDR3 is TGCGCCAGCAGTGATTCCACGGGAGTGAACACTGGAGCTTTCTTT. Its protein is CASSDSTGVNTGAFF.

This clonotype was observed many times. This rearrangement joins TRBV20-1 to TRBJ1-4, with D unresolved. Germline CDR1 reads DFQATT; CDR2 reads SNEGSKA (reference sequence). Between the trimmed V and J ends, which lost 3 bases and 7 bases, there was a span of 6 bases. The CDR3 extends over 11 amino acids. CDR3: CSARAFEKLFF. The CDR3 DNA sequence: TGCAGTGCTAGGGCATTTGAAAAACTGTTTTTT.

With regard to this clonotype: The junction departs from germline at one end; a sequencing error may be responsible. The chain links TRBV6-6 to TRBJ2-1; D is tentatively TRBD1 or TRBD2 (5 bases each). The CDR3 has 15 amino acids. The germline CDR1 and CDR2 sequences are MNHNY and SVGAGI (reference sequence). The CDR3 nucleotides read TGTGCCAGTAGTTGGGGCTGGGGAGCCTACAATGAGCAGTTCTTC. Its translation is CASSWGWGAYNEQFF.

As for this clonotype: This may stem from a read error, because a much larger clone lies one nucleotide away. This sequence joins TRBV6-1 and TRBJ2-4; the D is unclear. Trimming cost V 7 bases and J 2 bases, with 15 bases left between them. This CDR3 has 15 amino acids. CDR1 is MNHNS, CDR2 SASEGT, per germline. The CDR3 reads CASNEKGLTKNIQYF. The CDR3 DNA sequence: TGTGCCAGCAATGAGAAGGGTTTAACCAAAAACATTCAGTACTTC.

The chain uses TRBV28 and TRBJ2-1; D is uncertain. CDR1 and CDR2 from the germline V gene are MDHEN and SYDVKM. There are 16 residues in the CDR3. The germline V and J ends were trimmed by 9 bases and 5 bases, with 23 bases remaining between them. This chain's CDR3 is CARPARNSDCHNEQFF. Written as DNA, the CDR3 is TGTGCCAGACCAGCGAGAAACAGCGATTGCCACAATGAGCAGTTCTTC.

About this clonotype: Relative to the germline gene, one junction end is altered; a read error may explain this. The chain carries TRBV30 and TRBJ1-5; D unresolved. The CDR3 has 13 amino acids. Germline lookup yields CDR1 GTSNPN and CDR2 SVGIG (reference sequence). Written as DNA, the CDR3 is TGTGTCTGGAGTGGTTGGAACAATCAGCTCCAGCATTTT. It is translated as CVWSGWNNQLQHF.

The rearrangement joins TRBV4-1 to TRBJ2-7; 16 bases are a match to TRBD2. Germline V CDR1 and CDR2: MGHRA, YSYEKL. With V trimmed by 7 bases and J by 2 bases, 11 bases remained unmatched. The CDR3 is 18 residues long. CDR3 nucleotides: TGCGCCAGCACAATAGCGGGACTAGCGGGGGGGGGAACCTACGAGCAGTACTTC. It is translated as CASTIAGLAGGGTYEQYF.

The CDR3 is CATSGAGRCTYGYTF. In DNA form, the CDR3 reads TGTGCCACCAGTGGTGCCGGACGGTGCACCTATGGCTACACCTTC. The chain is built from TRBV24-1 and TRBJ1-2, with D unresolved. The CDR3 extends over 15 amino acids. Deletions cut 5 bases from V and 4 bases from J, with 16 bases between. Looked up from germline, CDR1 is KGHDR and CDR2 is SFDVKD.